These T cell receptor beta chains were read from a single sample in a study of blood T cell repertoires in COVID-19. Sequencing used immunoSEQ multiplex PCR; TCRdb keeps in-frame clones, though not all of them. Of just over 45,000 clones listed, 75% to 90% are singletons. Sequenced: peripheral blood. These receptors all come from a human donor in a cohort sampled during active COVID-19. Both conserved end residues are part of each CDR3. Each record gives: J gene, V gene, CDR3 protein.

J gene: TRBJ1-3
V gene: TRBV6-6
CDR3 protein: CASSYQAGFGNTIYF

J gene: TRBJ2-3
V gene: TRBV24-1
CDR3 protein: CATSDLPPTGGLADTQYF

J gene: TRBJ2-7
V gene: TRBV4-1
CDR3 protein: CASSPRDSGYYEQYF

J gene: TRBJ2-2
V gene: TRBV27
CDR3 protein: CASSLEGAHGTGELFF

J gene: TRBJ2-7
V gene: TRBV6-5
CDR3 protein: CASSQSWTGGGEQYF

J gene: TRBJ2-1
V gene: TRBV28
CDR3 protein: CASSFVLAGGLDNEQFF

J gene: TRBJ2-7
V gene: TRBV7-2
CDR3 protein: CASSLLAGGPYEQYF

J gene: TRBJ2-2
V gene: TRBV5-4
CDR3 protein: CASSFYLAGRTGELFF

J gene: TRBJ1-6
V gene: TRBV20-1
CDR3 protein: CSAYDWSVFHF

J gene: TRBJ2-7
V gene: TRBV3-1/TRBV3-2
CDR3 protein: CASSQVGSGNEQYF

J gene: TRBJ1-5
V gene: TRBV28
CDR3 protein: CASRNRGGPNQPQHF

J gene: TRBJ2-7
V gene: TRBV25-1
CDR3 protein: CASSGNRSPYEQYF

J gene: TRBJ2-3
V gene: TRBV3-1/TRBV3-2
CDR3 protein: CASSPTGDTQYF

J gene: TRBJ1-3
V gene: TRBV4-2
CDR3 protein: CASSQESGTPYQNTIYF

J gene: TRBJ2-7
V gene: TRBV5-6
CDR3 protein: CASSPGTQTYEQYF

J gene: TRBJ2-2
V gene: TRBV5-1
CDR3 protein: CASSEGLAVFNTGELFF

J gene: TRBJ2-7
V gene: TRBV28
CDR3 protein: CASIPGTGGYEQYF

J gene: TRBJ2-7
V gene: TRBV15
CDR3 protein: CATSPLAGGEQYF

J gene: TRBJ2-3
V gene: TRBV7-6
CDR3 protein: CASSLGSLSAGNTQYF

J gene: TRBJ2-3
V gene: TRBV11-2
CDR3 protein: CASSSTGSRADTQYF

J gene: TRBJ1-3
V gene: TRBV5-6
CDR3 protein: CASSALVPGASSGNTIYF

J gene: TRBJ1-5
V gene: TRBV29-1
CDR3 protein: CSVGDGLLGNQPQHF

J gene: TRBJ2-7
V gene: TRBV15
CDR3 protein: CATSKDRDPRYEQYF

J gene: TRBJ2-5
V gene: TRBV7-7
CDR3 protein: CASSRTGTSGLETQYF

J gene: TRBJ1-2
V gene: TRBV6-5
CDR3 protein: CASKGAGYGYTF

J gene: TRBJ2-1
V gene: TRBV5-4
CDR3 protein: CASSPGGLANNEQFF

J gene: TRBJ1-5
V gene: TRBV28
CDR3 protein: CASSIRTGKNQPQHF

J gene: TRBJ2-7
V gene: TRBV27
CDR3 protein: CASSFGRAYEQYF

J gene: TRBJ2-7
V gene: TRBV5-1
CDR3 protein: CASSPPQNYEQYF

J gene: TRBJ2-7
V gene: TRBV27
CDR3 protein: CASSLSTGDYSYEQYF

J gene: TRBJ1-5
V gene: TRBV28
CDR3 protein: CASMEQGAFQPQHF

J gene: TRBJ1-1
V gene: TRBV9
CDR3 protein: CASSVTRTNTEAFF

J gene: TRBJ2-3
V gene: TRBV11-1
CDR3 protein: CASSLNQGSTDTQYF

J gene: TRBJ1-1
V gene: TRBV28
CDR3 protein: CASSFLDLSEAFF

J gene: TRBJ2-3
V gene: TRBV29-1
CDR3 protein: CSVSQTVDTQYF

J gene: TRBJ2-7
V gene: TRBV7-9
CDR3 protein: CASSLGGLLYEQYF

J gene: TRBJ2-1
V gene: TRBV7-2
CDR3 protein: CASSLRTSGRAKEQFF

J gene: TRBJ1-2
V gene: TRBV27
CDR3 protein: CASSFRGNYGYTF

J gene: TRBJ2-5
V gene: TRBV5-4
CDR3 protein: CASSLTGSEETQYF

J gene: TRBJ2-5
V gene: TRBV6-5
CDR3 protein: CASKGGREETQYF

J gene: TRBJ2-5
V gene: TRBV27
CDR3 protein: CASSWSVNYETQYF

J gene: TRBJ2-5
V gene: TRBV19
CDR3 protein: CASSIVGLAGYQETQYF

J gene: TRBJ2-2
V gene: TRBV20-1
CDR3 protein: CSASDSGNTGELFF

J gene: TRBJ2-3
V gene: TRBV7-8
CDR3 protein: CASSLAGAPTQYF

J gene: TRBJ2-7
V gene: TRBV13
CDR3 protein: CASSPLGEDYEQYF

J gene: TRBJ2-5
V gene: TRBV7-3
CDR3 protein: CASSLRGGTQETQYF

J gene: TRBJ2-7
V gene: TRBV5-1
CDR3 protein: CASRLDTRAYEQYF

J gene: TRBJ2-5
V gene: TRBV7-8
CDR3 protein: CASSPSGETQYF

J gene: TRBJ2-1
V gene: TRBV29-1
CDR3 protein: CSVILIAGGFLRNEQFF

J gene: TRBJ2-7
V gene: TRBV28
CDR3 protein: CASSFLSGNSYEQYF

J gene: TRBJ2-1
V gene: TRBV29-1
CDR3 protein: CSGIRHSYNEQFF

J gene: TRBJ2-3
V gene: TRBV14
CDR3 protein: CASSQDREAGTQYF

J gene: TRBJ2-2
V gene: TRBV5-5
CDR3 protein: CASSLLPSGKTGELFF

J gene: TRBJ2-7
V gene: TRBV19
CDR3 protein: CATTAVGREGYEQYF

J gene: TRBJ2-1
V gene: TRBV7-2
CDR3 protein: CASRGRPRDNEQFF

J gene: TRBJ1-6
V gene: TRBV7-9
CDR3 protein: CASSLGTGNYSPLHF

J gene: TRBJ1-5
V gene: TRBV27
CDR3 protein: CASSRGGLSNQPQHF